The next 11 T cell receptor beta chains were all read from a single sample in a study of blood T cells in healthy people across ages (dated by TCRdb to 2014 to 2015). The library was generated by 5' RACE. Instrument used: Illumina HiSeq 2500. A second PCR of 7 to 11 cycles was performed with a sample-barcoded 5' primer and a J-beta primer mix. The public reads were quality trimmed at Q25 with fastp and then assembled into clones with MiXCR by TCRdb, keeping productive beta chains. Each entry merges the rows of one CDR3 protein and shows their most common DNA and genes. Here the sample has around 800,000 distinct CDR3 sequences; roughly 53% occur a single time. The ten top clones hold about 38% of the sample. Sequenced input: blood. These receptors all come from a man older than 75 in good health.

A single count supports this clonotype. The chain has TRBV28 and TRBJ1-1; maybe TRBD1 (5 bases). This CDR3 comprises 14 residues. Germline V gene lookup returns CDR1 MDHEN and CDR2 SYDVKM. V was clipped by 5 bases and J by 2 bases, with 12 bases between them. The CDR3 sequence: CASSVGHSNTEAFF. Written as DNA, the CDR3 is TGTGCCAGCAGTGTTGGACACTCAAACACTGAAGCTTTCTTT.

The rearrangement links TRBV11-2 to TRBJ2-1, with TRBD2 as a possible D gene (5 bases). Germline V gene data show CDR1 as SGHAT and CDR2 as FQNNGV. With 10 bases removed from V and 1 base from J, the gap between germline ends came to 17 bases. The CDR3 has 15 residues. For the CDR3, the DNA is TGTGCCACCAAGTCAGCTCGGGGTTCCTACAATGAGCAGTTCTTC. The encoded protein is CATKSARGSYNEQFF. The variable domain in full, completed from reference TRBV11-2 and TRBJ2-1, reads EAGVAQSPRYKIIEKRQSVAFWCNPISGHATLYWYQQILGQGPKLLIQFQNNGVVDDSQLPKDRFSAERLKGVDSTLKIQPAKLEDSAVYLCATKSARGSYNEQFFGPGTRLTVL.

As for this clonotype: Possible read error: a much larger clone is one base away. V gene TRBV2 combines with J gene TRBJ2-1; D remains ambiguous. Germline V gene sequence: CDR1 SNHLY, CDR2 FYNNEI. CDR3 size: 14 residues. CDR3: CASSEAAKKNAQFF. The CDR3 region has the DNA TGTGCCAGCAGTGAGGCGGCCAAGAAGAATGCGCAGTTCTTC.

On this clonotype: The germline gene is not matched at one end of the junction; a read error may be the cause. The genes are TRBV18 and TRBJ1-2; the match to TRBD1 covers 8 bases. CDR1 and CDR2 from the germline V gene are KGHSH and LQKENI. The CDR3 has 15 amino acids. CDR3 bases: TGTGCCGGCTCACCTCGACAGGGGTATGATTATGGCTACACCTTC. As protein: CAGSPRQGYDYGYTF.

This clonotype was detected only a few times. The rearrangement joins TRBV7-2 to TRBJ1-2; D gene uncertain. The CDR3 spans 14 residues. The V gene's germline CDR1 is SGHTA and CDR2 FQGNSA. V lost 1 base and J lost 5, with 11 bases in between. The CDR3 sequence: CASSLVGLRYGYTF. In nucleotides, the CDR3 is TGTGCCAGCAGCTTAGTGGGTCTGAGATATGGCTACACCTTC.

The rearrangement uses TRBV12-3 or TRBV12-4 and TRBJ2-1; possibly TRBD1 or TRBD2 for D (5 bases each). The tail of the sequence fits TRBJ2-7 better, so the J call may be wrong. The CDR3 is made up of 15 amino acids. The CDR3 sequence is CASSLAPGRYNEQYF. In DNA form, the CDR3 reads TGTGCCAGCAGTTTAGCGCCGGGACGGTACAATGAGCAGTACTTC.

This chain uses TRBV10-3 with TRBJ2-1; D tentatively reads TRBD1 or TRBD2 (6 bases each). CDR1 is ENHRY, CDR2 SYGVKD, per germline. The V end lost 7 bases, the J end lost 5 bases, and 9 bases lay between the germline ends. The CDR3 is 12 amino acids. The CDR3 loop is CAIKGGHNEQFF. The CDR3 bases are TGTGCCATCAAAGGGGGGCACAATGAGCAGTTCTTC.

This chain uses TRBV3-1 with TRBJ1-6; D is undetermined. Germline V lookup: CDR1 LGHDT, CDR2 YNNKEL (reference sequence). There are 14 residues in the CDR3. V gave up 2 bases and J gave up 10 bases, with 12 bases separating them. The CDR3 DNA is TGTGCCAGCAGCCAACCAGGAGATGGCTCACCCCTCCACTTT. Its protein product is CASSQPGDGSPLHF.

This clonotype was counted a few times. V usage is TRBV9 and J usage is TRBJ1-4; TRBD1 is a possible D gene (5 bases). Trimming stripped 3 bases from V and 8 bases from J, with 14 bases between. Germline values: CDR1 SGDLS, CDR2 YYNGEE. The CDR3 is 14 residues long. The CDR3 DNA sequence: TGTGCCAGCAGCGCCGGGACCCTCCCAGAAAAACTGTTTTTT. It encodes CASSAGTLPEKLFF. Variable domain in full (rest from reference TRBV9 and TRBJ1-4): DSGVTQTPKHLITATGQRVTLRCSPRSGDLSVYWYQQSLDQGLQFLIQYYNGEERAKGNILERFSAQQFPDLHSELNLSSLELGDSALYFCASSAGTLPEKLFFGSGTQLSVL.

The rearrangement joins TRBV5-1 to TRBJ2-1; 8 bases map to TRBD1. The CDR3 is made up of 15 amino acids. The V gene's germline CDR1 is SGHRS and CDR2 YFSETQ. V shed 2 bases, J shed 8 bases, and the junction held 9 bases outside the gene matches. The CDR3, as DNA: TGCGCCAGCAGCTTCTACAGGGGGGTTTTAGATGAGCAGTTCTTC. This encodes CASSFYRGVLDEQFF.

The count of this clonotype is one. The rearrangement links TRBV20-1 to TRBJ2-2; D is uncertain. Germline lookup yields CDR1 DFQATT and CDR2 SNEGSKA (reference sequence). V was pared by 0 bases and J by 2 bases, with 13 bases between. The CDR3 has 16 amino acids. CDR3 residues: CSARDVARSNTGELFF. The CDR3 DNA follows: TGCAGTGCTAGAGATGTGGCCAGATCCAACACCGGGGAGCTGTTTTTT.